The clone carrying this T cell receptor beta chain has a single count. This table comes from immunoSEQ multiplex PCR, and its TCRdb copy is limited to in-frame clones, with some not included. Of under 130,000 clones listed, about 85% are singletons. The data derive from a study of PD-L1 blockade in urothelial cancer. Between the trimmed V and J ends, which lost 0 bases and 4 bases, there was a span of 12 bases. CDR3 length equals 16 residues. Germline lookup yields CDR1 MNHEY and CDR2 SMNVEV (reference sequence). The chain is built from TRBV27 and TRBJ1-4; TRBD1 is a possible D gene (6 bases). The receptor was derived from a man in his forties or fifties with urothelial cancer. Sequences were derived from PBMCs, sampled around atezolizumab (anti-PD-L1) treatment. CDR3: CASSLSPRGGNEKLFF. The CDR3 DNA is TGTGCCAGCAGTTTATCCCCGAGGGGGGGTAATGAAAAACTGTTTTTT.